Below are 20 T cell receptor beta chains sequenced from a single sample in a study of T cells after yellow fever vaccination. One entry per CDR3 protein, called by TCRdb with MiXCR from the 5' RACE reads. The repertoire consists of 340,000 or so distinct CDR3 sequences, with around 13% occurring once and the leading ten covering 2.5% to 4%. Sample: CD4+ T cells sorted from PBMCs, taken 15 days after the yellow fever booster vaccination. The receptor source for this set is a man aged 18 to 30 who received the YFV17D yellow fever vaccine.

This clonotype showed up just a few times. The rearrangement links TRBV5-1 to TRBJ1-6; D unresolved. The CDR3 totals 17 residues. Germline V gene data show CDR1 as SGHRS and CDR2 as YFSETQ. V dropped 0 bases and J dropped 0 bases, with 10 bases sitting between them. The CDR3 DNA sequence: TGCGCCAGCAGCTTGGGACCGTCGAGCTCCTATAATTCACCCCTCCACTTT. Protein: CASSLGPSSSYNSPLHF. Full variable domain (remainder filled in from reference TRBV5-1 and TRBJ1-6): KAGVTQTPRYLIKTRGQQVTLSCSPISGHRSVSWYQQTPGQGLQFLFEYFSETQRNKGNFPGRFSGRQFSNSRSEMNVSTLELGDSALYLCASSLGPSSSYNSPLHFGNGTRLTVT.

This clonotype was recorded once. The rearrangement joins TRBV4-3 to TRBJ1-2, with D tentatively TRBD1 (5 bases). The germline CDR1 and CDR2 sequences are LGHNA and YSLEER. The CDR3 totals 15 residues. Trimming stripped 3 bases from V and 6 bases from J, with 17 bases between. CDR3 loop: CASSQPRGRSNGYTF. CDR3 sequence (DNA): TGCGCCAGCAGCCAGCCTCGGGGACGGAGCAATGGCTACACCTTC.

V usage is TRBV28 and J usage is TRBJ1-5; D is unclear. V was pared by 10 bases and J by 0 bases, with 10 bases between. Germline CDR1 and CDR2: MDHEN and SYDVKM. This CDR3 region has 13 residues. The CDR3 sequence: CATSGNSNQPQHF. CDR3 coding DNA: TGTGCCACCTCGGGAAATAGCAATCAGCCCCAGCATTTT.

The count of this clonotype is one. DNA of the CDR3: TGTGCCACCAGCAGAGCCCCGCCAGGCGCTACCTACGAGCAGTACTTC. Amino acids: CATSRAPPGATYEQYF. The chain links TRBV15 to TRBJ2-7; D not certain. Trimming left V 1 base short and J 2 bases short, with 15 bases between. Germline CDR1 LNHNV, CDR2 YYDKDF (reference sequence). CDR3 length: 16 residues.

This chain connects TRBV27 to TRBJ2-7; 12 bases line up with TRBD2. The germline V gene has CDR1 MNHEY and CDR2 SMNVEV (reference sequence). V lost 10 bases to trimming and J lost 3 bases; unmatched junction nucleotides: 10. CDR3 length equals 15 residues. The CDR3 protein is CATRLAGVGGYEQYF. The CDR3 DNA reads TGTGCCACACGACTAGCGGGGGTCGGAGGCTACGAGCAGTACTTC.

The sample holds a few counts of this clonotype. This chain connects TRBV5-6 to TRBJ1-2, with D possibly TRBD1 on 6 matching bases. There are 15 residues in the CDR3. Trimming took off 3 bases at V and 0 bases at J, with 12 bases between the two ends. The germline V gene has CDR1 SGHDT and CDR2 YYEEEE. DNA for the CDR3: TGTGCCAGCAGCTCGACAGGTACTTCTAACTATGGCTACACCTTC. Amino acids: CASSSTGTSNYGYTF.

The rearrangement uses TRBV11-2 and TRBJ1-1; no definite D call. There are 13 residues in the CDR3. V was trimmed by 5 bases and J by 7 bases, leaving 14 bases between them. Germline CDR1 reads SGHAT; CDR2 reads FQNNGV. DNA for the CDR3: TGTGCCAGCAGCCCACTCCAGACGCTTGAAGCTTTCTTT. It specifies CASSPLQTLEAFF.

This clonotype showed up just a few times. Its ends do not fully match the called genes, so a read error is possible. The V gene is TRBV7-7, the J gene TRBJ2-1; 9 positions agree with TRBD1. The CDR3 loop spans 15 amino acids. Germline lookup yields CDR1 SSHAT and CDR2 FNYEAQ (reference sequence). The CDR3 DNA reads TGTGCTAGCAGCCCGACAGGGGGGAGTTGGAATGAGCAGTTCTTC. This codes for CASSPTGGSWNEQFF.

The table lists this clonotype with a few counts. This chain connects TRBV4-2 to TRBJ2-3; TRBD2 matches 7 bases. J lost 2 bases, V lost 2 bases, and 7 bases had no gene match. Germline lookup yields CDR1 LGHNA and CDR2 YNFKEQ. CDR3 length equals 16 residues. For the CDR3, the DNA is TGTGCCAGCAGCCAATCTAGCGGAGTACTCACAGATACGCAGTATTTT. This sequence encodes CASSQSSGVLTDTQYF.

This clonotype has ten or more counts. The chain employs TRBV24-1 and TRBJ2-5; 8 bases fit TRBD1. The germline gives CDR1 KGHDR, CDR2 SFDVKD. The CDR3 length is 13 residues. After removal of 5 bases from V and 7 bases from J, the junction contained 5 bases not matched to a gene. CDR3 nucleotides: TGTGCCACCAGTGCCTCTGACAGGGGGACCCAGTACTTC. Protein: CATSASDRGTQYF.

This clonotype showed up many times. V is TRBV5-5 and J is TRBJ2-2, with D unclear. V was trimmed by 5 bases and J by 0 bases, leaving 8 bases between them. In germline, CDR1 is SGHKS, CDR2 YYEKEE (reference sequence). This CDR3 region has 14 residues. The DNA of the CDR3 is TGTGCCAGCAGATTCGACCCGAACACCGGGGAGCTGTTTTTT. It yields the protein CASRFDPNTGELFF.

The chain links TRBV6-5 to TRBJ2-3; tentative D call: TRBD2 (6 bases). V was shortened by 3 bases and J by 0 bases, with 16 bases between the two germline ends. The CDR3 sequence is 17 residues long. Germline loops: CDR1 MNHEY, CDR2 SVGAGI. The CDR3 loop reads CASSYAGSSASTDTQYF. CDR3 nucleotides: TGTGCCAGCAGTTATGCCGGGAGCTCGGCCAGCACAGATACGCAGTATTTT.

This clonotype was detected a few times. V gene TRBV11-1 combines with J gene TRBJ2-3; D might be TRBD2 (5 bases). Trimming removed 7 bases from V and 10 bases from J, with 18 bases in between. CDR3 length: 13 residues. Germline V gene data show CDR1 as SGHAT and CDR2 as FQDESV (reference sequence). Written as DNA, the CDR3 is TGTGCCAGCACCCTAGCTTTGGGGTTTTCGCAGTATTTT. Translation: CASTLALGFSQYF.

This chain links TRBV6-6 with TRBJ2-3; unclear D gene. Germline CDR1 and CDR2: MNHNY and SVGAGI (reference sequence). V was cut by 6 bases and J by 2 bases, with 15 bases left in between. The CDR3 contains 15 residues. CDR3: CASRRRVEFTDTQYF. The CDR3 DNA follows: TGTGCCAGCAGAAGAAGGGTGGAGTTCACAGATACGCAGTATTTT.

A few counts support this clonotype. V gene TRBV5-6 combines with J gene TRBJ2-3; 7 bases map to TRBD2. CDR3 length: 14 amino acids. With 3 bases clipped from V and 2 bases from J, the junction kept 3 bases outside the gene matches. Germline CDR1 reads SGHDT; CDR2 reads YYEEEE. CDR3 bases: TGTGCCAGCAGCTCACTAGCGTTCACAGATACGCAGTATTTT. This gives the protein CASSSLAFTDTQYF.

This clonotype showed up many times. The V call is TRBV7-8, the J call TRBJ2-1; D ambiguous. Germline assignment: CDR1 SGHVS and CDR2 FQNEAQ. V was clipped by 2 bases and J by 6 bases, with 8 bases between them. CDR3 length: 13 residues. CDR3: CASSLPVPNEQFF. The CDR3 nucleotides are TGTGCCAGCAGCTTACCAGTCCCCAATGAGCAGTTCTTC.

In its sample, this clonotype was seen many times. The chain carries TRBV6-5 and TRBJ1-2; D unclear. Between the trimmed V and J ends, which lost 4 bases and 2 bases, there was a span of 8 bases. This CDR3 has 13 amino acids. The germline gives CDR1 MNHEY, CDR2 SVGAGI. CDR3 coding DNA: TGTGCCAGCAGTTTGGGGAGGAACTATGGCTACACCTTC. Its translation is CASSLGRNYGYTF.

The chain combines TRBV6-6 with TRBJ2-3, with 7 bases identical to TRBD2. Germline CDR1 MNHNY, CDR2 SVGAGI (reference sequence). The CDR3 is 13 residues long. V was pared by 0 bases and J by 8 bases, with 2 bases of the junction left unmatched. DNA of the CDR3: TGTGCCAGCAGTTACTCGTCGGGAGGTACGCAGTATTTT. As protein: CASSYSSGGTQYF.

Many counts were recorded for this clonotype. The V gene is TRBV5-1, the J gene TRBJ2-1; no clear D. Trimming shortened V by 0 bases and J by 5 bases, and 6 bases separated the two germline ends. Germline-derived CDR1 and CDR2 are SGHRS and YFSETQ. CDR3 size: 13 residues. The DNA of the CDR3 is TGCGCCAGCAGCTTGGAGCCAAACAATGAGCAGTTCTTC. Protein product: CASSLEPNNEQFF.

This clonotype has ten or more counts. The V call is TRBV28, the J call TRBJ2-3, with D perhaps TRBD1 (6 bases). Germline V gives CDR1 MDHEN, CDR2 SYDVKM. The CDR3 consists of 16 residues. Trimming removed 6 bases from V and 0 bases from J, with 16 bases in between. CDR3: CASSEQGYHSTDTQYF. The CDR3, as DNA: TGTGCCAGCAGCGAACAGGGCTATCACAGCACAGATACGCAGTATTTT.